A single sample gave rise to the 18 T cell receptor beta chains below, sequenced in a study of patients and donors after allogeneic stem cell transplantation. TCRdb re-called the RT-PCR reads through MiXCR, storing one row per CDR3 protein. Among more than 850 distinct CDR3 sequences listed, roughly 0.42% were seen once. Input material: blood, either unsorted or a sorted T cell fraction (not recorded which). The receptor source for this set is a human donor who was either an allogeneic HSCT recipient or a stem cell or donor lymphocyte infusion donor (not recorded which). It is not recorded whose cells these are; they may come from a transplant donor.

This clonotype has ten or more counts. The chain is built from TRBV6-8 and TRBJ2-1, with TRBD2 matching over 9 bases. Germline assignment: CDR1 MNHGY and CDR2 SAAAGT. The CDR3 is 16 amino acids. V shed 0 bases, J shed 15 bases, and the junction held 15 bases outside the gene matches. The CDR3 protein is CASSYSGVAGDSFRFF. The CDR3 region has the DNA TGTGCCAGCAGTTACTCTGGGGTAGCGGGAGATTCATTTCGGTTCTTC.

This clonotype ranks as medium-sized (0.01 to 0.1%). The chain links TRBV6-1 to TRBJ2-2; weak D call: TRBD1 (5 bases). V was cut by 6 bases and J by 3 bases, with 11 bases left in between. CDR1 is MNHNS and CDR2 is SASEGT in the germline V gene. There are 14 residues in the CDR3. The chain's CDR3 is CASRDPGYTGELFF. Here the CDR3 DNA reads TGTGCCAGCAGGGATCCAGGGTACACCGGGGAGCTGTTTTTT.

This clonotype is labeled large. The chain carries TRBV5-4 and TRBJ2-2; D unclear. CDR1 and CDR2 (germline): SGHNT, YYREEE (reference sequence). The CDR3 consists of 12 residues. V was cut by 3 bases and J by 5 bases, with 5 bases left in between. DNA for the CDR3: TGTGCCAGCAGCTCGAGAACCGGGGAGCTGTTTTTT. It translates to CASSSRTGELFF.

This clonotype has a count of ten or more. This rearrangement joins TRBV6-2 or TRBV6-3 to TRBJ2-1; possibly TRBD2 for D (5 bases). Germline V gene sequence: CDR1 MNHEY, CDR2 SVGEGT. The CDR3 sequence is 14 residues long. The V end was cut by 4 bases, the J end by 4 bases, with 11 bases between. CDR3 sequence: CASSSGLEYNEQFF. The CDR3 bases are TGTGCCAGCAGTTCCGGACTGGAGTACAATGAGCAGTTCTTC.

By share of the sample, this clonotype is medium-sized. CDR3 sequence: CASGLTSASYNEQFF. The CDR3 DNA sequence: TGTGCTAGTGGTCTAACTAGCGCATCCTACAATGAGCAGTTCTTC. The genes are TRBV12-5 and TRBJ2-1; 7 bases are shared with TRBD2. From germline, CDR1 is LGHNT and CDR2 FRNRAP. The CDR3 consists of 15 residues. After removal of 5 bases from V and 1 base from J, the junction contained 5 bases not matched to a gene.

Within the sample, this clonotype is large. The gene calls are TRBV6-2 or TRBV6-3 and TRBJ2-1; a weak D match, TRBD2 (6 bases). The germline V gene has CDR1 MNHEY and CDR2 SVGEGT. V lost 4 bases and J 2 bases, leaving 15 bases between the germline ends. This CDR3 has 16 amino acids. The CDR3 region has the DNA TGTGCCAGCAGTTTCGTAGCGGAGCCTCCCTACAATGAGCAGTTCTTC. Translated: CASSFVAEPPYNEQFF.

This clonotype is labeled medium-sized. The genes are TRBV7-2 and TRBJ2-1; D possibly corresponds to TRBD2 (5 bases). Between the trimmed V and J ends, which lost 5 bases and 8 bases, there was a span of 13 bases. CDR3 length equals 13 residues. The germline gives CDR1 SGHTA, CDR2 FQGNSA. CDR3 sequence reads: CASSGSPGYEQFF. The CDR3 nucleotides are TGTGCCAGCAGCGGGTCCCCGGGATATGAGCAGTTCTTC.

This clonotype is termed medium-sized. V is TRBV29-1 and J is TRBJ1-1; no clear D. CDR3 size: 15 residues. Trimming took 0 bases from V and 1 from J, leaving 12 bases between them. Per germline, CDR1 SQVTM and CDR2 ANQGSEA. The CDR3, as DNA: TGCAGCGTTGAAGATCGTGCGAAGTGGAACACTGAAGCTTTCTTT. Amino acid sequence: CSVEDRAKWNTEAFF.

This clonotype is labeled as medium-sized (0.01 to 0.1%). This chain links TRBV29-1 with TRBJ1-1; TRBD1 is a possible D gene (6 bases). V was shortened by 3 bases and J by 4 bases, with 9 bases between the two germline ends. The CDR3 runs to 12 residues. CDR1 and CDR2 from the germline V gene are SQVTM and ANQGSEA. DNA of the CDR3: TGCAGCGTTGAGGCAGGGGCCACTGAAGCTTTCTTT. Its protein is CSVEAGATEAFF.

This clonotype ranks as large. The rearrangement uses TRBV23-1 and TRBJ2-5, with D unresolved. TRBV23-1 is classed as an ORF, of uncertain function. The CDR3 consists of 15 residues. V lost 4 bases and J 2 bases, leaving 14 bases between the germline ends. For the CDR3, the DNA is TGCGCCAGCAGTCTGGCCTCTGAGTCTCAAGAGACCCAGTACTTC. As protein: CASSLASESQETQYF.

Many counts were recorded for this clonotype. DNA of the CDR3: TGTGCCAGCAGCCCGACAGGGAGGCGCAATCAGCCCCAGCATTTT. Its protein is CASSPTGRRNQPQHF. This chain joins TRBV12-3 or TRBV12-4 and TRBJ1-5; 7 bases are a match to TRBD1. CDR3 size: 15 residues. The junction had 7 bases not matched to a gene; V was cut back by 6 bases and J by 2 bases.

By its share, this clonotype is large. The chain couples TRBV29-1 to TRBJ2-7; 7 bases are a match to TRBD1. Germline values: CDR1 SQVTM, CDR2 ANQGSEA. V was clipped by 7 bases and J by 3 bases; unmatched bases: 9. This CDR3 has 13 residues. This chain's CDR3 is CSASQGEYYEQYF. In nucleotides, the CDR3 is TGCAGCGCTAGTCAGGGGGAGTACTACGAGCAGTACTTC.

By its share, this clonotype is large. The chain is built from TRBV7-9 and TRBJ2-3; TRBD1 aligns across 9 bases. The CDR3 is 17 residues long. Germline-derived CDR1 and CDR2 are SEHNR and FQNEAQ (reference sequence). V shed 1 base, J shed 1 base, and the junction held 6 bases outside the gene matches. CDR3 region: CASSLGGTGSRTDTQYF. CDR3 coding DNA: TGTGCCAGCAGCTTAGGCGGGACAGGGTCTCGCACAGATACGCAGTATTTT. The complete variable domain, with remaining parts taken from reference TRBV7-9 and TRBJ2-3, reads DTGVSQNPRHKITKRGQNVTFRCDPISEHNRLYWYRQTLGQGPEFLTYFQNEAQLEKSRLLSDRFSAERPKGSFSTLEIQRTEQGDSAMYLCASSLGGTGSRTDTQYFGPGTRLTVL.

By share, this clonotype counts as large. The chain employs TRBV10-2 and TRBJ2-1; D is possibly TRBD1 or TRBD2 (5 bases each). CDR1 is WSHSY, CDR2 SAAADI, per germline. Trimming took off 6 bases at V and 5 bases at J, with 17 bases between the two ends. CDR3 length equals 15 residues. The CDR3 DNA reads TGCGCCAGCAGGGGGGTGGCGGGTGGGAACAATGAGCAGTTCTTC. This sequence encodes CASRGVAGGNNEQFF.

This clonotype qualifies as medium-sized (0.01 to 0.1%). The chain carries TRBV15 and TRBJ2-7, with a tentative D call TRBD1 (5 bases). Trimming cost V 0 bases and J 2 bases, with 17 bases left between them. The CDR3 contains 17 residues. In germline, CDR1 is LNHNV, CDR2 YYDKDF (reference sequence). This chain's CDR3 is CATSRDRIAGSTYEQYF. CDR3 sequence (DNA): TGTGCCACCAGCAGAGATAGGATAGCAGGGTCAACCTACGAGCAGTACTTC.

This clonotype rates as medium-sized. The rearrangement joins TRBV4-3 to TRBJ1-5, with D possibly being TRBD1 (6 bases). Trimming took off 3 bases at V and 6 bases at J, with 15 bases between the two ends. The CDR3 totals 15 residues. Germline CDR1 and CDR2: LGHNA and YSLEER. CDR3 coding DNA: TGCGCCAGCAGCCAGCTCGCAGGGGAAGGTCAGCCCCAGCATTTT. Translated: CASSQLAGEGQPQHF.

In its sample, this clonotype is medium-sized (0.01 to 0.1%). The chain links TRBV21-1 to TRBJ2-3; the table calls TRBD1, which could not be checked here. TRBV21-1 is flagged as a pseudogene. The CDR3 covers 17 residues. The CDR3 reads CASSKAAWTGPTDTQYF. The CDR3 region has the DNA TGTGCCAGCAGCAAAGCCGCCTGGACAGGACCCACAGATACGCAGTATTTT.

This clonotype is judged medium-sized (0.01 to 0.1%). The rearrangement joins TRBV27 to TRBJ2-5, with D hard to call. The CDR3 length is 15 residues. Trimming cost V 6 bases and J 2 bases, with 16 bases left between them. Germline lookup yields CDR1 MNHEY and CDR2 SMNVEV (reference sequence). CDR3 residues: CASRPLGIDQETQYF. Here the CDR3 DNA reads TGTGCCAGCAGACCTCTAGGGATCGATCAAGAGACCCAGTACTTC.